A single sample is the source of the 30 T cell receptor beta chains below, sequenced in a study of T cells in Graves' hyperthyroidism and ophthalmopathy. Amplified TCR beta CDR3 regions derived from RNA transcripts. TCR CDR3 regions were first amplified by RT-PCR with HTBI primers. Via MiXCR, TCRdb re-called the multiplex PCR reads, giving one row per CDR3 protein. The sample lists about 460,000 distinct CDR3 sequences; less than 25% were seen once. Source material: blood. The receptors shown here come from a woman aged 70 to 79 with Graves' ophthalmopathy.

This clonotype showed up just a few times. This sequence joins TRBV20-1 and TRBJ2-1, with TRBD2 matching over 10 bases. The CDR3 is made up of 16 amino acids. V shed 6 bases, J shed 4 bases, and the junction held 12 bases outside the gene matches. CDR1 DFQATT and CDR2 SNEGSKA come from the germline V gene (reference sequence). The CDR3 DNA is TGCAGTGCCAGTTTCAGCGGGAGGGCCAGGTACAATGAGCAGTTCTTC. Translation: CSASFSGRARYNEQFF.

The chain links TRBV13 to TRBJ1-1; the match to TRBD1 covers 8 bases. CDR1 PRHDT and CDR2 FYEKMQ come from the germline V gene (reference sequence). The CDR3 totals 14 residues. V was clipped by 4 bases and J by 3 bases; unmatched bases: 4. CDR3: CASSSRGLYTEAFF. The DNA of the CDR3 is TGTGCCAGCAGCTCCAGGGGGCTGTACACTGAAGCTTTCTTT. The full variable domain, with the rest looked up from reference TRBV13 and TRBJ1-1, is AAGVIQSPRHLIKEKRETATLKCYPIPRHDTVYWYQQGPGQDPQFLISFYEKMQSDKGSIPDRFSAQQFSDYHSELNMSSLELGDSALYFCASSSRGLYTEAFFGQGTRLTVV.

The chain recombines TRBV5-1 with TRBJ1-1, with D tentatively TRBD1 (5 bases). The V gene's germline CDR1 is SGHRS and CDR2 YFSETQ. The V end was cut by 9 bases, the J end by 6 bases, with 18 bases between. There are 13 residues in the CDR3. The CDR3 DNA sequence: TGCGCCACCAAGAGGGACGCCTGGGCTGAAGCTTTCTTT. Encoded protein: CATKRDAWAEAFF.

This clonotype was picked up a small number of times. The chain is built from TRBV20-1 and TRBJ2-7; TRBD2 is a possible D gene (6 bases). Germline-derived CDR1 and CDR2 are DFQATT and SNEGSKA (reference sequence). The CDR3 runs 11 residues. Trimming stripped 7 bases from V and 3 bases from J, with 10 bases between. The CDR3 DNA reads TGCAGTGTTGCGGGAAGCTACGAGCAGTACTTC. Its protein product is CSVAGSYEQYF.

This clonotype has only a few counts. V and J are TRBV29-1 and TRBJ1-2; D is ambiguous. The germline CDR1 and CDR2 sequences are SQVTM and ANQGSEA. The CDR3 loop spans 12 amino acids. V was pared by 2 bases and J by 4 bases, with 8 bases between. CDR3 DNA sequence: TGCAGCGTTGAAAGGCCTGGCTATGGCTACACCTTC. This encodes CSVERPGYGYTF.

This clonotype was observed a few times. Written as DNA, the CDR3 is TGTGCCATCACTGACTTGCCCACAGATACGCAGTATTTT. Protein sequence: CAITDLPTDTQYF. V usage is TRBV10-3 and J usage is TRBJ2-3; no clear D gene. The V gene lost 7 bases and the J gene lost 2 bases, with 10 bases spanning the gap. The CDR3 sequence is 13 residues long. In germline, CDR1 is ENHRY, CDR2 SYGVKD.

Concerning this clonotype itself: This may be a read error: a much more frequent sequence differs by one nucleotide. The rearrangement joins TRBV10-3 to TRBJ1-1, with 7 bases aligning to TRBD1. This CDR3 contains 14 residues. The germline CDR1 and CDR2 sequences are ENHRY and SYGVKD. The CDR3 region has the DNA TGTGCCATCAGCCTGACAGGGATGAACACTGAAGCTTCCTTT. The encoded protein is CAISLTGMNTEASF.

This clonotype was counted between two and nine times. The V gene is TRBV7-2, the J gene TRBJ2-5; 12 bases line up with TRBD2. This CDR3 region has 17 residues. Trimming cost V 1 base and J 4 bases; bases outside gene matches: 7. Looked up from germline, CDR1 is SGHTA and CDR2 is FQGNSA. Written as DNA, the CDR3 is TGTGCCAGCAGCTTAGGGGTCCTAGCGGGAGGGGGAGAGACCCAGTACTTC. Translated, it gives CASSLGVLAGGGETQYF. The variable domain in full, completed from reference TRBV7-2 and TRBJ2-5, reads GAGVSQSPSNKVTEKGKDVELRCDPISGHTALYWYRQSLGQGLEFLIYFQGNSAPDKSGLPSDRFSAERTGGSVSTLTIQRTQQEDSAVYLCASSLGVLAGGGETQYFGPGTRLLVL.

In this sample, this clonotype turned up a few times. The CDR3 spells CASSYSKGQGLTDTQYF. In nucleotides, the CDR3 is TGTGCCAGCAGTTACTCGAAAGGACAGGGGTTGACAGATACGCAGTATTTT. This chain links TRBV6-2 or TRBV6-3 with TRBJ2-3, with 9 bases matching TRBD1. The length of the CDR3 is 17 residues. Germline V gives CDR1 MNHEY, CDR2 SVGEGT. V lost 0 bases, J lost 3 bases, and 7 bases stayed unmatched.

The V call is TRBV4-1, the J call TRBJ2-3; possibly TRBD2 for D (6 bases). There are 19 residues in the CDR3. Germline V CDR1 and CDR2: MGHRA, YSYEKL. The germline V and J ends were trimmed by 4 bases and 3 bases, with 26 bases remaining between them. CDR3 DNA: TGCGCCAGCAGCCCGATGGCAGCGGGCCTTCCGACCGGAACAGATACGCAGTATTTT. The encoded protein is CASSPMAAGLPTGTDTQYF.

This clonotype was detected only a few times. This chain uses TRBV9 with TRBJ2-5; 8 nucleotides match TRBD1. V shed 4 bases and J 5 bases; nucleotides not matched to a gene: 16. This CDR3 has 17 amino acids. The germline V gene has CDR1 SGDLS and CDR2 YYNGEE. The CDR3 nucleotides read TGTGCCAGCAGCCAACACGGGACAGGACCAGGTCCGGAGACCCAGTACTTC. This encodes CASSQHGTGPGPETQYF. Using reference TRBV9 and TRBJ2-5 for the parts outside the CDR3, the full variable domain is DSGVTQTPKHLITATGQRVTLRCSPRSGDLSVYWYQQSLDQGLQFLIQYYNGEERAKGNILERFSAQQFPDLHSELNLSSLELGDSALYFCASSQHGTGPGPETQYFGPGTRLLVL.

V is TRBV11-3 and J is TRBJ2-1, with 8 bases that match TRBD2. Trimming at V came to 5 bases and at J to 10 bases, leaving 13 bases not matched to a gene. The CDR3 is 15 residues long. In germline, CDR1 is SGHNT, CDR2 YENEEA. CDR3 amino acids: CASSQGSGSAREQFF. The CDR3 DNA is TGTGCCAGCAGCCAAGGGAGCGGGAGCGCCAGGGAGCAGTTCTTC.

Notes on this clonotype: As the CDR3 is not closed by the conserved phenylalanine or tryptophan, this likely results from a read error. The CDR3 region is CASSLSAGTGGGGTEAFL. The CDR3 DNA reads TGTGCCAGCAGCTTATCTGCCGGGACAGGGGGGGGGGGGACTGAAGCTTTCCTT. The chain is built from TRBV7-9 and TRBJ1-1, with TRBD1 identical over 11 bases. CDR1 and CDR2 (germline): SEHNR, FQNEAQ (reference sequence). The CDR3 is 18 residues long. V was pared by 2 bases and J by 5 bases, with 13 bases of the junction left unmatched.

CDR3 amino acids: CASSVAATYNEQFF. CDR3 DNA sequence: TGTGCCAGCTCAGTCGCGGCCACCTACAATGAGCAGTTCTTC. The chain is built from TRBV18 and TRBJ2-1; D ambiguous. With 5 bases removed from V and 2 bases from J, the gap between germline ends came to 10 bases. The germline gives CDR1 KGHSH, CDR2 LQKENI. This CDR3 contains 14 residues.

Concerning this clonotype: This may be a read error: a much more frequent sequence differs by one nucleotide. The CDR3 is CAGSTGLAGNEQFF. The CDR3 region has the DNA TGTGCCGGCAGCACGGGACTAGCGGGAAATGAGCAGTTCTTC. This chain links TRBV7-3 with TRBJ2-1; 13 bases map to TRBD2. The CDR3 sequence is 14 residues long. CDR1 is SGHTA, CDR2 FQGTGA, per germline.

This clonotype was recorded many times. The junction shows a germline mismatch at one end, possibly a read error. The chain has TRBV5-1 and TRBJ2-2, with 8 bases that match TRBD2. The germline gives CDR1 SGHRS, CDR2 YFSETQ. The CDR3 totals 15 residues. As DNA, the CDR3 is TGTGCCAGCAGCTTGGGACTAGCGAACACCGGGGAGCTGTTTTTT. It yields the protein CASSLGLANTGELFF.

V is TRBV4-2 and J is TRBJ1-2; maybe TRBD1 (5 bases). CDR3 length: 16 amino acids. Trimming removed 3 bases from V and 6 bases from J, with 20 bases in between. Germline V CDR1 and CDR2: LGHNA, YNFKEQ. CDR3 DNA sequence: TGTGCCAGCAGCCACTCCGGGGCCGAAGGGGTGGATGGCTACACCTTC. It translates to CASSHSGAEGVDGYTF.

As for this clonotype: A much larger clone lies a single base off, so this may be a read error. The rearrangement uses TRBV11-3 and TRBJ2-1; 14 bases agree with TRBD2. This CDR3 region has 15 residues. Germline values: CDR1 SGHNT, CDR2 YENEEA. The ends lost 4 bases at V and 6 bases at J; junction bases unmatched: 2. The DNA for the CDR3 is TGTGCCAGCAGCTGGGGACTAGCGGGAGCCAATGAGCAGTTCTTC. Translating gives CASSWGLAGANEQFF.

This clonotype was seen ten or more times. The chain carries TRBV3-1 and TRBJ1-1; no clear D gene. V lost 2 bases to trimming and J lost 1 base, with 5 bases between them. Germline loops: CDR1 LGHDT, CDR2 YNNKEL (reference sequence). The CDR3 has 13 amino acids. The CDR3 coding sequence is TGTGCCAGCAGCCAATATGAGAACACTGAAGCTTTCTTT. Amino acids: CASSQYENTEAFF.

This clonotype has a handful of counts. The V call is TRBV9, the J call TRBJ2-7, with 8 bases fitting TRBD2. The CDR3 is made up of 14 amino acids. V lost 2 bases, J lost 5 bases, and 6 bases stayed unmatched. CDR1 and CDR2 from the germline V gene are SGDLS and YYNGEE. The CDR3 sequence is CASSVGAAGDEQYF. As DNA, the CDR3 is TGTGCCAGCAGCGTCGGCGCAGCGGGAGACGAGCAGTACTTC.

This clonotype has more than one count but fewer than ten. V and J are TRBV25-1 and TRBJ1-1; D is unresolved. CDR3 length: 13 residues. Germline V lookup: CDR1 MGHDK, CDR2 SYGVNS. V was trimmed by 1 base and J by 0 bases, leaving 3 bases between them. The CDR3 loop is CASSESLNTEAFF. For the CDR3, the DNA is TGTGCCAGCAGTGAATCATTGAACACTGAAGCTTTCTTT.

This clonotype was found many times. The genes are TRBV2 and TRBJ1-1; D not certain. V lost 7 bases to trimming and J lost 0 bases, with 15 bases between them. Germline lookup yields CDR1 SNHLY and CDR2 FYNNEI. This CDR3 spans 15 amino acids. In nucleotides, the CDR3 is TGTGCCAGCAAGGGAGCCAGAATGATGAACACTGAAGCTTTCTTT. Residues: CASKGARMMNTEAFF.

The sample holds many counts of this clonotype. V is TRBV20-1 and J is TRBJ2-3; 8 bases map to TRBD2. The CDR3 consists of 11 residues. CDR1 DFQATT and CDR2 SNEGSKA come from the germline V gene (reference sequence). CDR3 sequence (DNA): TGCTCCACCCGGGGGGGGGATACGCAGTATTTT. This encodes CSTRGGDTQYF.

As regards this clonotype: With a much larger clone just one base away, this may be a read error. The J gene is TRBJ2-5, the V gene TRBV28, with a possible D match to TRBD1 (6 bases). Per germline, CDR1 MDHEN and CDR2 SYDVKM. This CDR3 has 15 residues. The DNA of the CDR3 is TGTGCCAACAGTCCAGGGGCGGTTGAAGGAGAGACCCAGTACTTC. Residues: CANSPGAVEGETQYF.

The rearrangement links TRBV6-2 or TRBV6-3 to TRBJ1-2; D remains unclear. Trimming left V 2 bases short and J 11 bases short, with 12 bases between. The CDR3 is 12 residues long. From germline, CDR1 is MNHEY and CDR2 SVGEGT. This chain's CDR3 is CASSYRRLGYTF. As DNA, the CDR3 is TGTGCCAGCAGTTACAGGCGACTGGGGTACACCTTC.

This clonotype has a handful of counts. The chain is built from TRBV5-1 and TRBJ2-3, with D tentatively TRBD1 or TRBD2 (5 bases each). The CDR3 sequence is 15 residues long. Trimming left V 6 bases short and J 6 bases short, with 20 bases between. The germline V gene encodes CDR1 SGHRS and CDR2 YFSETQ. CDR3 DNA: TGCGCCAGCAAGGGGAATTTGGGAGTCAGGGATACGCAGTATTTT. It codes for CASKGNLGVRDTQYF.

The V call is TRBV20-1, the J call TRBJ2-7; a weak D match, TRBD1 (5 bases). The germline V gene encodes CDR1 DFQATT and CDR2 SNEGSKA (reference sequence). V was pared by 4 bases and J by 2 bases, with 12 bases between. CDR3 size: 13 residues. The CDR3 protein is CSATRDSAYEQYF. In nucleotides, the CDR3 is TGCAGTGCTACCAGGGATTCTGCCTACGAGCAGTACTTC.

This clonotype was counted between two and nine times. This chain joins TRBV7-2 and TRBJ1-4; maybe TRBD1 (5 bases). The CDR3 spans 13 residues. V gave up 2 bases and J gave up 8 bases, with 9 bases separating them. The germline V gene has CDR1 SGHTA and CDR2 FQGNSA. This CDR3 is CASSLYRGEKLFF. In nucleotides, the CDR3 is TGTGCCAGCAGCTTATATAGGGGCGAAAAACTGTTTTTT. Full variable domain (rest looked up from reference TRBV7-2 and TRBJ1-4): GAGVSQSPSNKVTEKGKDVELRCDPISGHTALYWYRQSLGQGLEFLIYFQGNSAPDKSGLPSDRFSAERTGGSVSTLTIQRTQQEDSAVYLCASSLYRGEKLFFGSGTQLSVL.

This clonotype was observed a handful of times. The chain uses TRBV7-9 and TRBJ2-7; a possible D gene is TRBD1 (6 bases). The CDR3 extends over 15 amino acids. The germline V gene has CDR1 SEHNR and CDR2 FQNEAQ (reference sequence). V was clipped by 3 bases and J by 3 bases, with 15 bases between them. CDR3 in amino acids: CASSFAVTGNYEQYF. CDR3 DNA sequence: TGTGCCAGCAGCTTTGCTGTGACAGGAAACTACGAGCAGTACTTC.

In its sample, this clonotype was seen once. The chain joins TRBV9 to TRBJ2-5; unclear D gene. The CDR3 has 16 amino acids. V shed 3 bases and J shed 5 bases, with 20 bases lying between them. Germline V lookup: CDR1 SGDLS, CDR2 YYNGEE. CDR3 in DNA: TGTGCCAGCAGCGACCCTAGGTCTGCCCGTGGGGAGACCCAGTACTTC. The encoded protein is CASSDPRSARGETQYF.